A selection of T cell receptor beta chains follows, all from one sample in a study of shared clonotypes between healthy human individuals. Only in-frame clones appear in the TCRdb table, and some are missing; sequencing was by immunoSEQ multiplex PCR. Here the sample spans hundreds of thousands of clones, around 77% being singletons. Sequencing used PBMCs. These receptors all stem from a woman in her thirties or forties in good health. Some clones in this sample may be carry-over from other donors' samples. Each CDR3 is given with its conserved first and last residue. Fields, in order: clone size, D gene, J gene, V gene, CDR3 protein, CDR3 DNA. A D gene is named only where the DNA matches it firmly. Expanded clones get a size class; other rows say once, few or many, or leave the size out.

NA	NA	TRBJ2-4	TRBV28	CASSPTLNIQYF	TGTGCCAGCAGTCCGACCTTGAACATTCAGTACTTC
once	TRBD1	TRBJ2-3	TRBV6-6	CASRTTGGNTDTQYF	TGTGCCAGCAGAACAACAGGGGGCAACACAGATACGCAGTATTTT
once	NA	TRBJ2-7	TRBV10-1	CASSESRNTYEQYF	TGCGCCAGCAGTGAGAGCCGGAATACCTACGAGCAGTACTTC
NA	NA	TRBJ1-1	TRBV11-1	CASSPYYREDTEAFF	TGTGCCAGCAGCCCGTACTACAGGGAAGACACTGAAGCTTTCTTT
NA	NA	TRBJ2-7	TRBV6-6	CASRDDSQQYF	TGTGCCAGCAGGGACGACAGCCAGCAGTACTTC
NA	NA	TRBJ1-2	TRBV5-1	CASSLTEVLGYTF	TGCGCCAGCAGCTTGACAGAAGTCTTAGGCTACACCTTC
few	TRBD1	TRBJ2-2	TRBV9	CASSTRDRNTGELFF	TGTGCCAGCAGCACCCGGGACAGAAACACCGGGGAGCTGTTTTTT
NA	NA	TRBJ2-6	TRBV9	CASSPGGSNTGANVLTF	TGTGCCAGCAGCCCAGGAGGTTCCAATACTGGGGCCAACGTCCTGACTTTC
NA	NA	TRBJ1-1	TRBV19	CASSMSTGLEAFF	TGTGCCAGTAGTATGAGTACAGGTCTTGAAGCTTTCTTT
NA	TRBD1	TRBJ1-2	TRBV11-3	CASRGDSNYGYTF	TGTGCCAGCAGGGGGGACAGCAACTATGGCTACACCTTC
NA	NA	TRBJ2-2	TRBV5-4	CASSFRGGWDTGELFF	TGTGCCAGCAGCTTCCGAGGCGGATGGGACACCGGGGAGCTGTTTTTT
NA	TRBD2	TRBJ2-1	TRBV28	CASSPPGTSVNEQFF	TGTGCCAGCAGTCCACCAGGTACTAGCGTCAATGAGCAGTTCTTC
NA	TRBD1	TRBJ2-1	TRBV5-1	CASSLKGQGNNEQFF	TGCGCCAGCAGCTTGAAGGGACAGGGAAACAATGAGCAGTTCTTC
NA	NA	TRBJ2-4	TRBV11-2	CASSYGGSLNIQYF	TGTGCCAGCAGCTACGGAGGTTCTCTAAACATTCAGTACTTC
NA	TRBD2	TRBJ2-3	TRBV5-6	CASSIGLAGDTQYF	TGTGCCAGCAGCATCGGACTAGCGGGAGATACGCAGTATTTT
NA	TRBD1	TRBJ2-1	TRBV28	CASTTSGTGGINEQFF	TGTGCCAGCACGACTTCCGGGACAGGGGGGATCAATGAGCAGTTCTTC
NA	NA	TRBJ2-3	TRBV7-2	CASSRPGDTQYF	TGTGCCAGCAGCCGACCTGGGGATACGCAGTATTTT
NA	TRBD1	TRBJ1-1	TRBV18	CASSPPGQGSGCVF	TGTGCCAGCTCACCACCGGGACAGGGATCAGGTTGCGTCTTT
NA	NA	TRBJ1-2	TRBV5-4	CASSSGVVEYGYTF	TGTGCCAGCAGCTCGGGGGTAGTAGAGTATGGCTACACCTTC
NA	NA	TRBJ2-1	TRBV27	CASSPLYLSQPQDEQFF	TGTGCCAGCAGTCCACTGTACCTTTCACAGCCGCAGGATGAGCAGTTCTTC
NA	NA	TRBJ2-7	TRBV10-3	CAIGRTYEQYF	TGTGCCATCGGACGTACCTACGAGCAGTACTTC
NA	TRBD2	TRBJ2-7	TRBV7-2	CASSFRTSGSYSYEQYF	TGTGCCAGCAGCTTTAGGACTAGCGGGAGTTACTCCTACGAGCAGTACTTC
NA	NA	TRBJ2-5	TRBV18	CASSPGGGDTQYF	TGTGCCAGCTCACCGGGAGGGGGCGATACCCAGTACTTC